Below are 18 T cell receptor beta chains sequenced from a single sample in a study of control samples from healthy donors and cancer patients (dated by TCRdb to the early 2020s). Preparation of the library involved the immunoSEQ multiplex PCR assay. This immuneACCESS table, as held by TCRdb, lists in-frame sequences with V and J called but not all clones. Of the missing ones, under half trace to an unresolved V gene in checked studies; the others have no known cause. This sample lists 170,000 or so clones; 90% were detected once. The top ten clones comprise 1.1% to 1.5% of the sample. Sequencing was done on a sample of blood. The receptor set was obtained from a woman between 50 and 59 years old in good health.

This clone was observed once. The chain is built from TRBV24-1 and TRBJ1-5; 8 positions agree with TRBD1. The CDR3 runs to 16 residues. Germline CDR1 reads KGHDR; CDR2 reads SFDVKD. The ends lost 4 bases at V and 6 bases at J; junction bases unmatched: 10. The CDR3 sequence is CATSDPTGVVGQPQHF. CDR3 nucleotide sequence: TGTGCCACCAGTGACCCGACAGGGGTGGTTGGTCAGCCCCAGCATTTT.

This chain connects TRBV29-1 to TRBJ1-3, with 10 positions matching TRBD1. Germline CDR1 SQVTM, CDR2 ANQGSEA. The CDR3 contains 15 residues. V lost 7 bases and J lost 0; bases outside the gene matches: 6. This chain's CDR3 is CSALDRGHSGNTIYF. DNA of the CDR3: TGCAGCGCTCTCGACAGGGGGCACTCTGGAAACACCATATATTTT.

Written as DNA, the CDR3 is TGTGCCAGCAGCCAAGATACCCTAGGGCTTTACGCCCAGCATTTT. Amino acid sequence: CASSQDTLGLYAQHF. The V gene is TRBV4-2, the J gene TRBJ1-5; no clear D gene. V was trimmed by 0 bases and J by 11 bases, leaving 17 bases between them. Germline V gives CDR1 LGHNA, CDR2 YNFKEQ. This CDR3 is 15 amino acids long.

The chain is built from TRBV5-6 and TRBJ1-5, with TRBD1 matching over 9 bases. Trimming cost V 2 bases and J 4 bases; bases outside gene matches: 10. CDR1 and CDR2 from the germline V gene are SGHDT and YYEEEE. The length of the CDR3 is 17 residues. The CDR3 DNA follows: TGTGCCAGCAGCTTAATAGGGGGACAGGGCCGAAATCAGCCCCAGCATTTT. This codes for CASSLIGGQGRNQPQHF.

The V and J genes are TRBV27 and TRBJ1-1; possible D gene TRBD1, 5 bases. This CDR3 has 14 residues. Germline values: CDR1 MNHEY, CDR2 SMNVEV (reference sequence). Trimming left V 3 bases short and J 4 bases short, with 12 bases between. The CDR3 region is CASSFEGASTEAFF. The CDR3 DNA reads as TGTGCCAGCAGTTTCGAAGGGGCTAGCACTGAAGCTTTCTTT.

The chain couples TRBV2 to TRBJ2-7; 7 bases align to TRBD2. The junction had 3 bases not matched to a gene; V was cut back by 6 bases and J by 7 bases. The CDR3 spans 11 residues. CDR1 is SNHLY, CDR2 FYNNEI, per germline. The CDR3 DNA reads TGTGCCAGCAGAGCAGCGGGGGAGCAGTACTTC. Translated, it gives CASRAAGEQYF.

The genes are TRBV27 and TRBJ1-2; possibly TRBD1 for D (5 bases). Trimming took 2 bases from V and 5 from J, leaving 24 bases between them. The CDR3 covers 18 residues. Germline CDR1 is MNHEY and CDR2 is SMNVEV (reference sequence). CDR3 nucleotides: TGTGCCAGCAGTTTAAGTGGTAGGCGGGACCTACCTCCGTATGGCTACACCTTC. Protein: CASSLSGRRDLPPYGYTF.

The J gene is TRBJ1-5, the V gene TRBV10-3, with D unclear. V was cut by 5 bases and J by 4 bases, with 6 bases left in between. The germline V gene encodes CDR1 ENHRY and CDR2 SYGVKD. CDR3 length: 12 residues. The CDR3 here is CAISTPNQPQHF. The CDR3 coding sequence is TGTGCCATCAGTACCCCGAATCAGCCCCAGCATTTT.

The V gene is TRBV18, the J gene TRBJ1-1; D call uncertain. The CDR3 covers 14 residues. Germline-derived CDR1 and CDR2 are KGHSH and LQKENI. Between the trimmed V and J ends, which lost 1 base and 3 bases, there was a span of 9 bases. The CDR3 DNA follows: TGTGCCAGCTCACCACGCGGGGTGGACACTGAAGCTTTCTTT. Translation gives CASSPRGVDTEAFF. The whole variable domain, remainder taken from reference TRBV18 and TRBJ1-1, is NAGVMQNPRHLVRRRGQEARLRCSPMKGHSHVYWYRQLPEEGLKFMVYLQKENIIDESGMPKERFSAEFPKEGPSILRIQQVVRGDSAAYFCASSPRGVDTEAFFGQGTRLTVV.

The count of this clone is one. This sequence joins TRBV7-2 and TRBJ2-7; D gene ambiguous. The CDR3 contains 15 residues. V lost 5 bases, J lost 2 bases, and 16 bases lay in between. Germline V gives CDR1 SGHTA, CDR2 FQGNSA. The CDR3 bases are TGTGCCAGCAGCCCCTCGCCGGGCAGCACCTACGAGCAGTACTTC. Its translation: CASSPSPGSTYEQYF. Full variable domain (missing parts from reference TRBV7-2 and TRBJ2-7): GAGVSQSPSNKVTEKGKDVELRCDPISGHTALYWYRQSLGQGLEFLIYFQGNSAPDKSGLPSDRFSAERTGGSVSTLTIQRTQQEDSAVYLCASSPSPGSTYEQYFGPGTRLTVT.

This chain joins TRBV4-2 and TRBJ2-7; perhaps TRBD2 as D (5 bases). The V gene lost 0 bases and the J gene lost 2 bases, with 11 bases spanning the gap. In germline, CDR1 is LGHNA, CDR2 YNFKEQ. This CDR3 contains 15 residues. CDR3 residues: CASSQEWGEAYEQYF. CDR3 nucleotides: TGTGCCAGCAGCCAAGAATGGGGAGAAGCCTACGAGCAGTACTTC.

The gene calls are TRBV6-5 and TRBJ2-2; no clear D gene. Per germline, CDR1 MNHEY and CDR2 SVGAGI. Trimming shortened V by 8 bases and J by 5 bases, and 6 bases separated the two germline ends. The CDR3 loop spans 11 amino acids. The CDR3 DNA follows: TGTGCCAGCTTCCGAACCGGGGAGCTGTTTTTT. This codes for CASFRTGELFF.

The genes are TRBV28 and TRBJ2-4; 9 nucleotides align to TRBD1. The trim removed 4 bases at V and 7 bases at J, leaving 5 bases unmatched. Germline CDR1 and CDR2: MDHEN and SYDVKM. The CDR3 loop spans 14 amino acids. The CDR3 region has the DNA TGTGCCAGCAGTTCCGGACAGGGGAAGAACATTCAGTACTTC. It codes for CASSSGQGKNIQYF.

This chain joins TRBV27 and TRBJ1-3, with TRBD1 identical over 8 bases. Unmatched junction bases numbered 7, after V lost 5 bases and J lost 4 bases. Germline-derived CDR1 and CDR2 are MNHEY and SMNVEV (reference sequence). This CDR3 region has 15 residues. The CDR3 nucleotides read TGTGCCAGCAGTGCCCAGGGGGCGGCAGGAAACACCATATATTTT. The encoded protein is CASSAQGAAGNTIYF.

V usage is TRBV12-3 or TRBV12-4 and J usage is TRBJ2-2; 7 nucleotides agree with TRBD1. V lost 7 bases and J lost 6; bases outside the gene matches: 5. CDR3 length equals 13 residues. The DNA for the CDR3 is TGTGCCAGCAACTACAGGGGAGCCGGGGAGCTGTTTTTT. Its translation: CASNYRGAGELFF.

V and J are TRBV9 and TRBJ2-3; no clear D gene. The CDR3 extends over 16 amino acids. CDR1 is SGDLS, CDR2 YYNGEE, per germline. The V and J ends lost 2 bases and 3 bases respectively, with 16 bases between them. The CDR3 nucleotides read TGTGCCAGCAGCGTCCTTATGGTAGGAGAAACAGATACGCAGTATTTT. Translated, it gives CASSVLMVGETDTQYF.

The genes are TRBV4-1 and TRBJ1-1; possible D gene TRBD1, 5 bases. This CDR3 contains 12 residues. V lost 3 bases and J 4 bases, leaving 6 bases between the germline ends. Per the germline V gene, CDR1 is MGHRA and CDR2 is YSYEKL. CDR3 sequence reads: CASSQGVTEAFF. CDR3 bases: TGCGCCAGCAGCCAGGGGGTCACTGAAGCTTTCTTT.

The V gene is TRBV18, the J gene TRBJ1-6, with a possible D match to TRBD1 (6 bases). Between the trimmed V and J ends, which lost 6 bases and 5 bases, there was a span of 14 bases. CDR3 size: 15 residues. The germline gives CDR1 KGHSH, CDR2 LQKENI. CDR3 DNA sequence: TGTGCCAGCTCTGAAAGGACAGTTAATAATTCACCCCTCCACTTT. It is translated as CASSERTVNNSPLHF. The full variable domain, its missing parts supplied by reference TRBV18 and TRBJ1-6, is NAGVMQNPRHLVRRRGQEARLRCSPMKGHSHVYWYRQLPEEGLKFMVYLQKENIIDESGMPKERFSAEFPKEGPSILRIQQVVRGDSAAYFCASSERTVNNSPLHFGNGTRLTVT.